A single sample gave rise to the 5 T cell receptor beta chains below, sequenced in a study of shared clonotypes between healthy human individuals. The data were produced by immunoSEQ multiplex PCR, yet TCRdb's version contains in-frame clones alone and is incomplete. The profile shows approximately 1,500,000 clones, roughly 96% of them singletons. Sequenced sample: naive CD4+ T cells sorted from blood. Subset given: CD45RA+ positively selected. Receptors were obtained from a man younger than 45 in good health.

The CDR3 reads CASSPGQGGVQPQHF. In DNA, the CDR3 is TGTGCCAGCTCACCCGGACAGGGTGGGGTGCAGCCCCAGCATTTT. The chain is built from TRBV18 and TRBJ1-5; 8 nucleotides line up with TRBD1. V dropped 3 bases and J dropped 7; count of bases not matched to a gene: 8. The germline gives CDR1 KGHSH, CDR2 LQKENI. CDR3 length: 15 amino acids.

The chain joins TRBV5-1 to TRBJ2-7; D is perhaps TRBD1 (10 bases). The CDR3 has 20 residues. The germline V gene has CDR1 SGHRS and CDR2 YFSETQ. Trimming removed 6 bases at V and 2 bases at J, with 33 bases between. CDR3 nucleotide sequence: TGCGCCAGCAAAGGACAGGGGGAACTAGCGGGCCAACAAGGGACCTACGAGCAGTACTTC. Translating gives CASKGQGELAGQQGTYEQYF.

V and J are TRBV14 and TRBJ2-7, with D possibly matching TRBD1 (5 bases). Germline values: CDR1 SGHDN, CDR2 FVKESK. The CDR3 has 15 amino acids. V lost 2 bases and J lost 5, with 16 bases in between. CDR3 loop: CASSQRLGRGDEQYF. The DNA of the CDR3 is TGTGCCAGCAGCCAACGACTCGGAAGGGGTGACGAGCAGTACTTC.

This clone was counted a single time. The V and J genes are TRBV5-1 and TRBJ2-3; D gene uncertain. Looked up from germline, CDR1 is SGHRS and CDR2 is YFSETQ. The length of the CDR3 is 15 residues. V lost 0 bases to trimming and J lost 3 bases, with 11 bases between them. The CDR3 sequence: CASSLEGIVTDTQYF. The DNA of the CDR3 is TGCGCCAGCAGCTTGGAAGGAATCGTAACAGATACGCAGTATTTT.

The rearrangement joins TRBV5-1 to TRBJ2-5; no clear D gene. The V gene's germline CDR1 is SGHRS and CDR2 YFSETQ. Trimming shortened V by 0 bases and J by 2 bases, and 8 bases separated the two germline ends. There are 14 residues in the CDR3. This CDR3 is CASSLAQLQETQYF. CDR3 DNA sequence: TGCGCCAGCAGCTTGGCCCAGCTACAAGAGACCCAGTACTTC.